This T cell receptor beta chain was profiled in a study of technical replicates of blood from a handful of donors. TCRdb's table, derived via immunoSEQ multiplex PCR, lists solely in-frame clones and lacks some. The data hold some 80,000 clones, with 70% to 90% observed a single time. CDR3 size: 16 residues. In germline, CDR1 is SGHVS, CDR2 FQNEAQ. Trimming took 3 bases from V and 2 from J, leaving 16 bases between them. This chain links TRBV7-8 with TRBJ1-1, with D tentatively TRBD1 (6 bases). The specimen was PBMCs. The sequence was obtained from a human donor in good health. Some clones in this sample may be carry-over from other donors' samples. The CDR3 protein is CASSFPLDRINTEAFF. The CDR3 DNA reads as TGTGCCAGCAGCTTCCCCCTAGACAGGATCAACACTGAAGCTTTCTTT.